Listed here are 31 T cell receptor beta chains from one sample, sequenced in a study of cytomegalovirus exposure and HLA in healthy donors. Vbeta (60) and Jbeta (13) primers were used in the PCR. Here immunoSEQ multiplex PCR was the method, and the copy in TCRdb shows in-frame clones only, minus some. There are fewer than 130,000 clones in the sample; 75% to 90% occur only once, and approximately 1.8% lies in the top ten. The sequenced sample consisted of PBMCs. Receptor source: a man aged 35-49 years in good health and CMV-seronegative.

V and J are TRBV5-1 and TRBJ2-1; either TRBD1 or TRBD2 may fit D (6 bases each). V dropped 4 bases and J dropped 6 bases, with 17 bases sitting between them. CDR1 is SGHRS, CDR2 YFSETQ, per germline. This CDR3 is 15 amino acids long. Here the CDR3 DNA reads TGCGCCAGCAGCCTGGAGGGGGTTTTTGGCAATGAGCAGTTCTTC. This codes for CASSLEGVFGNEQFF.

The chain uses TRBV10-3 and TRBJ1-1; no reliable D call. V lost 0 bases and J lost 7, with 6 bases in between. Germline CDR1 is ENHRY and CDR2 is SYGVKD. This CDR3 has 12 residues. CDR3 sequence (DNA): TGTGCCATCAGTGAGTCGTATAATGAAGCTTTCTTT. This sequence encodes CAISESYNEAFF.

This sequence joins TRBV18 and TRBJ1-1; D not resolved. This CDR3 has 14 residues. CDR1 is KGHSH, CDR2 LQKENI, per germline. V was shortened by 4 bases and J by 0 bases, with 9 bases between the two germline ends. The CDR3 nucleotides read TGTGCCAGCTCACAAGAGGTAATGAACACTGAAGCTTTCTTT. This translates into CASSQEVMNTEAFF.

The chain couples TRBV2 to TRBJ2-5, with TRBD2 identical over 9 bases. The germline V gene has CDR1 SNHLY and CDR2 FYNNEI. This CDR3 has 15 amino acids. The V gene end was trimmed by 3 bases and the J gene end by 2 bases; junction bases not matched to a gene: 4. The DNA of the CDR3 is TGTGCCAGCAGTGATAAGCGGGGGGCGCAAGAGACCCAGTACTTC. Translating it yields CASSDKRGAQETQYF.

The chain joins TRBV5-1 to TRBJ2-1; 7 bases agree with TRBD1. Germline values: CDR1 SGHRS, CDR2 YFSETQ. CDR3 length: 14 amino acids. V trimming: 4 bases; J trimming: 7 bases; junction bases outside the gene matches: 8. The CDR3 here is CASSTGEYLNEQFF. CDR3 DNA: TGCGCCAGCAGCACAGGGGAATACCTAAATGAGCAGTTCTTC.

This chain joins TRBV19 and TRBJ1-5, with TRBD1 as a possible D gene (6 bases). In germline, CDR1 is LNHDA, CDR2 SQIVND (reference sequence). Between the trimmed V and J ends, which lost 6 bases and 4 bases, there was a span of 13 bases. The CDR3 is made up of 14 amino acids. The CDR3 region is CASRRGQPNQPQHF. The CDR3 coding sequence is TGTGCCAGTAGACGCGGACAGCCGAATCAGCCCCAGCATTTT.

The chain is built from TRBV6-5 and TRBJ1-2, with TRBD1 matching 7 bases. This CDR3 is built from 16 residues. CDR1 and CDR2 (germline): MNHEY, SVGAGI. J was trimmed by 3 bases and V by 2 bases; bases with no gene match: 9. CDR3 in DNA: TGTGCCAGCAGTTACCCGAGGGGCAGGGGGGACTATGGCTACACCTTC. It specifies CASSYPRGRGDYGYTF.

The gene calls are TRBV5-1 and TRBJ1-1; D not certain. From germline, CDR1 is SGHRS and CDR2 YFSETQ. The V gene lost 4 bases and the J gene lost 1 base, with 17 bases spanning the gap. CDR3 length: 16 amino acids. CDR3 nucleotide sequence: TGCGCCAGCAGCCCGGACGGGGTCGCGGGGAACACTGAAGCTTTCTTT. Its protein is CASSPDGVAGNTEAFF.

The chain has TRBV6-5 and TRBJ2-5, with D unclear. Per germline, CDR1 MNHEY and CDR2 SVGAGI. Trimming shortened V by 0 bases and J by 0 bases, and 5 bases separated the two germline ends. The CDR3 has 14 amino acids. The CDR3 DNA sequence: TGTGCCAGCAGTTACTCCTCGTACCAAGAGACCCAGTACTTC. Encoded protein: CASSYSSYQETQYF.

The J gene is TRBJ1-2, the V gene TRBV6-6, with D maybe TRBD1 (6 bases). The CDR3 contains 15 residues. In germline, CDR1 is MNHNY, CDR2 SVGAGI (reference sequence). Trimming shortened V by 6 bases and J by 7 bases, and 21 bases separated the two germline ends. The CDR3 spells CASRPLRGQYGGYTF. CDR3 bases: TGTGCCAGCAGACCCCTCAGGGGACAATATGGTGGCTACACCTTC.

The V call is TRBV28, the J call TRBJ1-5; D may be TRBD1 (5 bases). The germline V gene has CDR1 MDHEN and CDR2 SYDVKM. Trimming pared 5 bases from V and 6 bases from J, leaving 20 bases between. The CDR3 runs to 16 residues. Here the CDR3 DNA reads TGTGCCAGCAGTAGACCGGGACTCGGAGCAACTCAGCCCCAGCATTTT. Amino acid sequence: CASSRPGLGATQPQHF.

J is TRBJ1-3 and V is TRBV27, with 7 bases aligning to TRBD1. CDR1 MNHEY and CDR2 SMNVEV come from the germline V gene (reference sequence). The CDR3 has 17 residues. V lost 8 bases to trimming and J lost 0 bases; unmatched junction nucleotides: 13. This CDR3 is CASFSGDSQSSGNTIYF. In nucleotides, the CDR3 is TGTGCCAGCTTTTCCGGGGACAGTCAAAGCTCTGGAAACACCATATATTTT.

The chain combines TRBV2 with TRBJ1-1, with 7 bases fitting TRBD1. Per germline, CDR1 SNHLY and CDR2 FYNNEI. Trimming at V came to 1 base and at J to 4 bases, leaving 6 bases not matched to a gene. The CDR3 has 15 residues. CDR3 region: CASSEGTGAATEAFF. The CDR3 DNA sequence: TGTGCCAGCAGTGAAGGCACAGGGGCCGCCACTGAAGCTTTCTTT.

The chain employs TRBV18 and TRBJ1-6; weak D call: TRBD1 (6 bases). Germline CDR1 KGHSH, CDR2 LQKENI. The CDR3 runs to 14 residues. Between the trimmed V and J ends, which lost 1 base and 7 bases, there was a span of 8 bases. CDR3 nucleotides: TGTGCCAGCTCACCACAGGGGGGGAATTCACCCCTCCACTTT. Translating it yields CASSPQGGNSPLHF. The full variable domain, in which reference TRBV18 and TRBJ1-6 provide the parts outside the CDR3, is NAGVMQNPRHLVRRRGQEARLRCSPMKGHSHVYWYRQLPEEGLKFMVYLQKENIIDESGMPKERFSAEFPKEGPSILRIQQVVRGDSAAYFCASSPQGGNSPLHFGNGTRLTVT.

The J gene is TRBJ1-3, the V gene TRBV10-2; 10 bases are shared with TRBD1. The CDR3 extends over 17 amino acids. V lost 1 base to trimming and J lost 0 bases; unmatched junction nucleotides: 3. Germline CDR1 and CDR2: WSHSY and SAAADI. The CDR3 bases are TGCGCCAGCAGTGAGTGGGGACAGGGGAGCTCTGGAAACACCATATATTTT. This sequence encodes CASSEWGQGSSGNTIYF.

The rearrangement links TRBV7-8 to TRBJ2-6, with 12 bases identical to TRBD1. With 2 bases clipped from V and 3 bases from J, the junction kept 5 bases outside the gene matches. CDR1 SGHVS and CDR2 FQNEAQ come from the germline V gene. The CDR3 spans 18 residues. CDR3 sequence: CASSLMGQGAHGANVLTF. The CDR3 region has the DNA TGTGCCAGCAGCTTAATGGGACAGGGGGCGCATGGGGCCAACGTCCTGACTTTC.

The rearrangement links TRBV28 to TRBJ1-6; D not resolved. The CDR3 totals 12 residues. V was cut by 7 bases and J by 10 bases, with 11 bases left in between. Germline V CDR1 and CDR2: MDHEN, SYDVKM. This chain's CDR3 is CASTLGGSPLHF. Written as DNA, the CDR3 is TGTGCCAGCACCCTTGGAGGGTCACCCCTCCACTTT.

The CDR3 reads CASSQAHSQGQAAEAFF. The CDR3, as DNA: TGCGCCAGCAGCCAAGCTCATTCACAGGGCCAGGCCGCCGAAGCTTTCTTT. This chain connects TRBV4-1 to TRBJ1-1; possible D gene TRBD1, 6 bases. V was shortened by 1 base and J by 8 bases, with 23 bases between the two germline ends. The germline CDR1 and CDR2 sequences are MGHRA and YSYEKL. The CDR3 is 17 residues long.

V is TRBV7-9 and J is TRBJ2-5; no firm D call. V dropped 5 bases and J dropped 9 bases, with 16 bases sitting between them. Germline V gene lookup returns CDR1 SEHNR and CDR2 FQNEAQ (reference sequence). This CDR3 is built from 13 residues. CDR3 in DNA: TGTGCCAGCAGCAGCTACGTTGCGGAGTCCCAGTACTTC. Its translation: CASSSYVAESQYF.

V is TRBV7-6 and J is TRBJ2-5; 11 nucleotides agree with TRBD2. The CDR3 extends over 16 amino acids. After removal of 1 base from V and 4 bases from J, the junction contained 5 bases not matched to a gene. Germline V gene data show CDR1 as SGHVS and CDR2 as FNYEAQ. CDR3 coding DNA: TGTGCCAGCAGCTTAGGGGCTAGCGGGGGGTTAGAGACCCAGTACTTC. Translated, it gives CASSLGASGGLETQYF.

The chain joins TRBV7-6 to TRBJ1-1; 8 bases align to TRBD1. V lost 0 bases, J lost 5 bases, and 8 bases stayed unmatched. This CDR3 is 16 amino acids long. Germline CDR1 SGHVS, CDR2 FNYEAQ. The CDR3 DNA sequence: TGTGCCAGCAGCTTAGCGAGACAGGGGCTGGCGACTGAAGCTTTCTTT. This encodes CASSLARQGLATEAFF. The full variable domain, completed using reference TRBV7-6 and TRBJ1-1, is GAGVSQSPRYKVTKRGQDVALRCDPISGHVSLYWYRQALGQGPEFLTYFNYEAQQDKSGLPNDRFSAERPEGSISTLTIQRTEQRDSAMYRCASSLARQGLATEAFFGQGTRLTVV.

The chain joins TRBV5-1 to TRBJ1-1; a possible D gene is TRBD1 (5 bases). Trimming stripped 0 bases from V and 4 bases from J, with 13 bases between. Germline lookup yields CDR1 SGHRS and CDR2 YFSETQ. This CDR3 comprises 15 residues. CDR3 DNA: TGCGCCAGCAGCTTGGCAGGCGGGGACTCCACTGAAGCTTTCTTT. This gives the protein CASSLAGGDSTEAFF.

The rearrangement joins TRBV28 to TRBJ2-1; 10 bases fit TRBD2. V was pared by 6 bases and J by 13 bases, with 12 bases of the junction left unmatched. In germline, CDR1 is MDHEN, CDR2 SYDVKM. The CDR3 has 14 amino acids. CDR3 sequence reads: CASSFSGGPRYQFF. CDR3 DNA: TGTGCCAGCAGCTTTAGCGGGGGGCCCAGGTATCAGTTCTTC.

This clone showed up just once. V usage is TRBV28 and J usage is TRBJ1-2; the D is unclear. The CDR3 is 14 amino acids. Germline V gives CDR1 MDHEN, CDR2 SYDVKM. Trimming left V 6 bases short and J 7 bases short, with 18 bases between. The CDR3 DNA is TGTGCCAGCAGCCCTACCGGGGAGAGAGCTGGCTACACCTTC. It translates to CASSPTGERAGYTF.

The rearrangement joins TRBV19 to TRBJ2-7; the D gene is possibly TRBD1 (6 bases). There are 14 residues in the CDR3. CDR1 and CDR2 from the germline V gene are LNHDA and SQIVND (reference sequence). V was shortened by 10 bases and J by 3 bases, with 19 bases between the two germline ends. The CDR3 spells CATKAPGTLYEQYF. CDR3 DNA: TGTGCCACCAAAGCCCCCGGGACACTCTACGAGCAGTACTTC.

The genes are TRBV19 and TRBJ1-1; the match to TRBD1 covers 8 bases. Germline lookup yields CDR1 LNHDA and CDR2 SQIVND (reference sequence). CDR3 length equals 14 residues. V gave up 7 bases and J gave up 4 bases; unmatched junction bases: 8. The CDR3 spells CASTWTGRGTEAFF. The CDR3 bases are TGTGCCAGTACCTGGACAGGGAGAGGCACTGAAGCTTTCTTT.

This clone was seen more than once but under ten times. The J gene is TRBJ2-2, the V gene TRBV11-3; D ambiguous. Germline-derived CDR1 and CDR2 are SGHNT and YENEEA. Trimming pared 5 bases from V and 6 bases from J, leaving 16 bases between. The CDR3 loop spans 15 amino acids. The CDR3 DNA is TGTGCCAGCAGCGGCAGGAACCTGGCAGCCGGGGAGCTGTTTTTT. It translates to CASSGRNLAAGELFF.

The chain links TRBV28 to TRBJ2-3; perhaps TRBD1 as D (5 bases). This CDR3 has 13 amino acids. Germline lookup yields CDR1 MDHEN and CDR2 SYDVKM. V lost 6 bases and J 4 bases, leaving 11 bases between the germline ends. The CDR3 bases are TGTGCCAGCAGACCTCAGGGTGCAGATACGCAGTATTTT. It specifies CASRPQGADTQYF.

V is TRBV7-8 and J is TRBJ1-5; 8 nucleotides match TRBD1. CDR1 and CDR2 from the germline V gene are SGHVS and FQNEAQ. The junction had 8 bases not matched to a gene; V was cut back by 5 bases and J by 5 bases. The CDR3 extends over 15 amino acids. The CDR3 DNA is TGTGCCAGCAGCCCGACAGGGGAATTATATCAGCCCCAGCATTTT. Protein product: CASSPTGELYQPQHF.

The chain is built from TRBV9 and TRBJ1-1; D not resolved. V lost 6 bases, J lost 2 bases, and 11 bases lay in between. This CDR3 has 13 amino acids. Germline assignment: CDR1 SGDLS and CDR2 YYNGEE. For the CDR3, the DNA is TGTGCCAGCACCAGACTTACCAACACTGAAGCTTTCTTT. Protein sequence: CASTRLTNTEAFF.

The chain uses TRBV6-5 and TRBJ1-1; no clear D gene. CDR1 MNHEY and CDR2 SVGAGI come from the germline V gene. Deletions cut 0 bases from V and 5 bases from J, with 10 bases between. The CDR3 is made up of 14 amino acids. DNA for the CDR3: TGTGCCAGCAGTTACTCGAGCTCAATGACTGAAGCTTTCTTT. It encodes CASSYSSSMTEAFF.